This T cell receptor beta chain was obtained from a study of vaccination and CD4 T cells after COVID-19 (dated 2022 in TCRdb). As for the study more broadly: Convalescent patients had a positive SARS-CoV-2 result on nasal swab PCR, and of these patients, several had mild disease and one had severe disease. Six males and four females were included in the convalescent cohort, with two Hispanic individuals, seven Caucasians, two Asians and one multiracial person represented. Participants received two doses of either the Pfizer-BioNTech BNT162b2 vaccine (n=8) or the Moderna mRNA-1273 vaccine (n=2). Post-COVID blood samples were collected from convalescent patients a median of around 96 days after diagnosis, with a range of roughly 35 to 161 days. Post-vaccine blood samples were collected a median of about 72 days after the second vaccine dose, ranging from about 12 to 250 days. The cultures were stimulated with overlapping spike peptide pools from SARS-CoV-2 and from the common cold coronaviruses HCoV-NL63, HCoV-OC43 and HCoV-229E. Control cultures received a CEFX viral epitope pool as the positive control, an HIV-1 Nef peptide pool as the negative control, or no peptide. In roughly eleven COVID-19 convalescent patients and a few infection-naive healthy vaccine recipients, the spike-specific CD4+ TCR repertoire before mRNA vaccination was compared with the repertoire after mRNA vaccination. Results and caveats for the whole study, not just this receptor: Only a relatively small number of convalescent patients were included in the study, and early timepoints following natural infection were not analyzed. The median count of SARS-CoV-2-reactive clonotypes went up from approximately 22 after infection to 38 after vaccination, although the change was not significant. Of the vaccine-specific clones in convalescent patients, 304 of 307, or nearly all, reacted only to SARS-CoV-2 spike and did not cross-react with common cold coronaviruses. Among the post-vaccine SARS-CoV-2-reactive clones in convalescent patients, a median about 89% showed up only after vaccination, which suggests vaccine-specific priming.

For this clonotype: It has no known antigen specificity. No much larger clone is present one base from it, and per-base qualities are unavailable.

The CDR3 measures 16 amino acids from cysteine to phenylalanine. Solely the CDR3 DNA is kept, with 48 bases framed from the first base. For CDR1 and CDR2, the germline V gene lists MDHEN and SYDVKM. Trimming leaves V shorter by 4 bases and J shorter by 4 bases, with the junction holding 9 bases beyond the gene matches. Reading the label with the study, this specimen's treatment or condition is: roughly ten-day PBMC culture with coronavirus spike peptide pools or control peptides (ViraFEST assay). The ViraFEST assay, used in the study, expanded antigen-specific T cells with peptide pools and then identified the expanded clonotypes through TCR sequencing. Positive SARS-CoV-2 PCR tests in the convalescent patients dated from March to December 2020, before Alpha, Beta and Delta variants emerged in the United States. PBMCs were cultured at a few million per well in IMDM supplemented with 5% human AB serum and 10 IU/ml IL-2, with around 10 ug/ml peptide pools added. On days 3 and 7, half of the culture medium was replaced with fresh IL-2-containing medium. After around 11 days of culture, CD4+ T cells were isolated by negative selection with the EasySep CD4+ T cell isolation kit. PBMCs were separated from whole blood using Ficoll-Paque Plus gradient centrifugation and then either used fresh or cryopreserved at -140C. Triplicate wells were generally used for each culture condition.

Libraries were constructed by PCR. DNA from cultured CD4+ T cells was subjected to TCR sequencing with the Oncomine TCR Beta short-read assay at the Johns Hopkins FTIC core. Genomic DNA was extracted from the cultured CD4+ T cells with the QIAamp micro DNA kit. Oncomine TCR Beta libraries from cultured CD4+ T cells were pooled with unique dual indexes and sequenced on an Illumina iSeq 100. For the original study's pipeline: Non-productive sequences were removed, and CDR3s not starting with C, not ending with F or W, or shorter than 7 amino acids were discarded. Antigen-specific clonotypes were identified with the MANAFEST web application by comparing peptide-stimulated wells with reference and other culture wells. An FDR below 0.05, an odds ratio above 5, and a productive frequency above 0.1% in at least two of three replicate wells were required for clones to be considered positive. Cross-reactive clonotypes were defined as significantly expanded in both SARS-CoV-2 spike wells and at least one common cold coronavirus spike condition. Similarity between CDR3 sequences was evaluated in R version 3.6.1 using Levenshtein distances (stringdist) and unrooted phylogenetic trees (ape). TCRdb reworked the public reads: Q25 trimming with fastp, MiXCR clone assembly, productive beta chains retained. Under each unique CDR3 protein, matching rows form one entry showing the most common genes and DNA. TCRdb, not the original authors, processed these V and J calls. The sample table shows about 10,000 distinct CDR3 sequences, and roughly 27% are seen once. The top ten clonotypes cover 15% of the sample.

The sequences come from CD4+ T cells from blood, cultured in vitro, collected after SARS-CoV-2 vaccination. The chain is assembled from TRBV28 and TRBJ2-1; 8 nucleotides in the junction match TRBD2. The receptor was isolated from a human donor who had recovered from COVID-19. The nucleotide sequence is TGTGCCAGCAGTTCCGAGAGCGGGAGCCCTTACAATGAGCAGTTCTTC. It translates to CASSSESGSPYNEQFF.